The 29 T cell receptor beta chains below all came from one sample that was sequenced in a study of blood T cells in healthy people across ages. The second PCR ran about 6 to 11 cycles with a sample-barcoded 5' primer and J-beta primers. Using its own MiXCR run on the 5' RACE reads, TCRdb lists one record per CDR3 protein. The sample carries 800,000 to 950,000 distinct CDR3 sequences, about 48% recorded once. The sample consisted of blood. These receptors all stem from a man aged 30 to 39 in good health.

The chain joins TRBV6-6 to TRBJ2-1; TRBD2 agrees at 13 bases. CDR3 length: 15 amino acids. Germline trimming cut 6 bases from V and 8 bases from J; bases unmatched to any gene: 7. The germline V gene encodes CDR1 MNHNY and CDR2 SVGAGI (reference sequence). CDR3 residues: CASSPTSGGAHEQFF. CDR3 nucleotides: TGTGCCAGCAGCCCTACTAGCGGGGGGGCTCATGAGCAGTTCTTC.

The rearrangement joins TRBV3-1 to TRBJ2-5, with 7 positions matching TRBD2. The germline gives CDR1 LGHDT, CDR2 YNNKEL (reference sequence). This CDR3 contains 16 residues. The V gene end was trimmed by 4 bases and the J gene end by 11 bases; junction bases not matched to a gene: 19. CDR3 in DNA: TGTGCCAGCAGCCGAGGACTGGGAGGGCAGATATGGTGGCAGTACTTC. Protein product: CASSRGLGGQIWWQYF.

This clonotype was picked up one time. Because the CDR3 is missing its conserved closing phenylalanine or tryptophan, this is likely a read error. No DNA is shown, since the ends of the CDR3 on it are uncertain; the CDR3 is the one TCRdb lists. The V call is TRBV4-1, the J call TRBJ2-1; the tabulated D call, TRBD1, remains unverified against the DNA. 21 amino acids form the CDR3, both terminal residues included. CDR1 is MGHRA, CDR2 YSYEKL, per germline. Here the CDR3 reads CASSQDRSFSGQGEDGYTFGS.

This clonotype was recorded only once. This chain connects TRBV7-2 to TRBJ2-5; 7 positions agree with TRBD2. The germline V gene encodes CDR1 SGHTA and CDR2 FQGNSA. This CDR3 has 16 amino acids. V trimming: 2 bases; J trimming: 1 base; junction bases outside the gene matches: 7. Here the CDR3 reads CASSLTPLAAQETQYF. The CDR3 coding sequence is TGTGCCAGCAGCTTAACTCCCCTAGCGGCCCAAGAGACCCAGTACTTC.

V is TRBV20-1 and J is TRBJ2-7; 7 bases line up with TRBD2. Germline V lookup: CDR1 DFQATT, CDR2 SNEGSKA (reference sequence). V lost 5 bases to trimming and J lost 0 bases; unmatched junction nucleotides: 13. CDR3 length: 16 residues. Written as DNA, the CDR3 is TGCAGTGCTTGGGTCCGGGGGGACCTGAGCTCCTACGAGCAGTACTTC. Translated, it gives CSAWVRGDLSSYEQYF.

In its sample, this clonotype was seen a few times. The CDR3 spells CASSNREGYGYTF. Here the CDR3 DNA reads TGTGCCAGCAGTAACAGGGAAGGCTATGGCTACACCTTC. V gene TRBV6-5 combines with J gene TRBJ1-2; D is possibly TRBD1 (6 bases). Trimming removed 5 bases at V and 4 bases at J, with 11 bases between. The CDR3 has 13 residues. Germline CDR1 is MNHEY and CDR2 is SVGAGI.

This clonotype was observed a few times. The gene calls are TRBV27 and TRBJ2-6; unclear D gene. The CDR3 is made up of 13 amino acids. Germline V gene sequence: CDR1 MNHEY, CDR2 SMNVEV (reference sequence). The V and J ends lost 8 bases and 4 bases respectively, with 9 bases between them. This chain's CDR3 is CASSTLGANVLTF. The CDR3, as DNA: TGTGCCAGCTCGACACTCGGGGCCAACGTCCTGACTTTC.

This clonotype has more than one count but fewer than ten. This chain connects TRBV10-2 to TRBJ2-3; 7 positions match TRBD2. The junction had 2 bases not matched to a gene; V was cut back by 6 bases and J by 2 bases. CDR3 length: 13 amino acids. Germline V gene lookup returns CDR1 WSHSY and CDR2 SAAADI. Written as DNA, the CDR3 is TGCGCCAGCAGAACTAGCGCCACAGATACGCAGTATTTT. It yields the protein CASRTSATDTQYF.

This clonotype has only a few counts. The chain combines TRBV20-1 with TRBJ2-2; 8 bases agree with TRBD2. Germline values: CDR1 DFQATT, CDR2 SNEGSKA (reference sequence). The CDR3 covers 13 residues. After removal of 6 bases from V and 7 bases from J, the junction contained 7 bases not matched to a gene. CDR3 DNA: TGCAGTGCGCCGCGGGGGGCAGTCGGGGAGCTGTTTTTT. Amino acid sequence: CSAPRGAVGELFF.

The J gene is TRBJ2-2, the V gene TRBV19; D possibly uses TRBD1 or TRBD2 (5 bases each). CDR3 length: 14 amino acids. Germline V gene data show CDR1 as LNHDA and CDR2 as SQIVND (reference sequence). Trimming removed 3 bases at V and 5 bases at J, with 10 bases between. CDR3 coding DNA: TGTGCCAGTAGTATCGGGGCGGAAACCGGGGAGCTGTTTTTT. This sequence encodes CASSIGAETGELFF. The whole variable domain, remainder taken from reference TRBV19 and TRBJ2-2, is DGGITQSPKYLFRKEGQNVTLSCEQNLNHDAMYWYRQDPGQGLRLIYYSQIVNDFQKGDIAEGYSVSREKKESFPLTVTSAQKNPTAFYLCASSIGAETGELFFGEGSRLTVL.

The J gene is TRBJ2-7, the V gene TRBV6-2 or TRBV6-3; D is unresolved. This CDR3 has 17 amino acids. Trimming stripped 5 bases from V and 3 bases from J, with 23 bases between. CDR1 and CDR2 from the germline V gene are MNHEY and SVGEGT. CDR3 protein: CASSHQTRLTKNYEQYF. CDR3 DNA: TGTGCCAGCAGTCACCAGACCCGACTGACGAAGAACTACGAGCAGTACTTC.

The table lists this clonotype with a count of one. This chain joins TRBV20-1 and TRBJ2-5, with a possible D match to TRBD2 (5 bases). From germline, CDR1 is DFQATT and CDR2 SNEGSKA (reference sequence). V was pared by 2 bases and J by 7 bases, with 23 bases between. CDR3 length: 16 amino acids. CDR3 DNA: TGCAGTGCTAGAACCCGAGACATGAGACTAACCGCGACCCAGTACTTC. Its protein product is CSARTRDMRLTATQYF.

The sample holds a few counts of this clonotype. The rearrangement uses TRBV10-3 and TRBJ1-4; no definite D call. From germline, CDR1 is ENHRY and CDR2 SYGVKD. CDR3 length: 11 residues. Trimming pared 11 bases from V and 8 bases from J, leaving 12 bases between. The CDR3 DNA reads TGTGCCTCCGGACTAGGGGAAAAACTGTTTTTT. Amino acids: CASGLGEKLFF.

This clonotype was counted many times. Here the CDR3 DNA reads TGTGCCTGGAGCCTCCAGACAGGGAGGGCTCAGCCCCAGCATTTT. Translating gives CAWSLQTGRAQPQHF. V usage is TRBV30 and J usage is TRBJ1-5; 7 nucleotides match TRBD1. CDR1 is GTSNPN and CDR2 is SVGIG in the germline V gene (reference sequence). The CDR3 spans 15 residues. V shed 3 bases and J 6 bases; nucleotides not matched to a gene: 11.

The chain links TRBV10-3 to TRBJ2-7, with D possibly matching TRBD1 (6 bases). From germline, CDR1 is ENHRY and CDR2 SYGVKD. Trimming cost V 7 bases and J 6 bases, with 16 bases left between them. This CDR3 is 13 amino acids long. The CDR3 region has the DNA TGTGCCATCACTCAGACTCAGGGGAGCGAGCAGTACTTC. Its translation: CAITQTQGSEQYF.

The chain couples TRBV29-1 to TRBJ2-1, with no clear D. The CDR3 has 12 amino acids. V lost 4 bases and J lost 4, with 8 bases in between. Germline V lookup: CDR1 SQVTM, CDR2 ANQGSEA. The CDR3 spells CSVADNYNEQFF. The CDR3 nucleotides read TGCAGCGTTGCAGACAATTACAATGAGCAGTTCTTC.

The chain carries TRBV30 and TRBJ2-7, with a possible D match to TRBD1 (7 bases). Germline V CDR1 and CDR2: GTSNPN, SVGIG (reference sequence). The CDR3 covers 12 residues. V was pared by 3 bases and J by 4 bases, with 10 bases between. DNA for the CDR3: TGTGCCTGGAGGGAGGGGGCATACGAGCAGTACTTC. It translates to CAWREGAYEQYF.

The V and J genes are TRBV28 and TRBJ1-5; D is possibly TRBD1 (5 bases). V lost 6 bases, J lost 11 bases, and 17 bases lay in between. CDR1 is MDHEN and CDR2 is SYDVKM in the germline V gene. This CDR3 is built from 13 residues. CDR3 bases: TGTGCCAGCAGGGGACCCGGGACGGGGGCCCAGCATTTT. It yields the protein CASRGPGTGAQHF. Full variable domain (missing parts from reference TRBV28 and TRBJ1-5): DVKVTQSSRYLVKRTGEKVFLECVQDMDHENMFWYRQDPGLGLRLIYFSYDVKMKEKGDIPEGYSVSREKKERFSLILESASTNQTSMYLCASRGPGTGAQHFGDGTRLSIL.

This clonotype was picked up a small number of times. The CDR3: CSARERPAQETQYF. Written as DNA, the CDR3 is TGCAGTGCTAGAGAGAGGCCGGCTCAAGAGACCCAGTACTTC. The chain couples TRBV20-1 to TRBJ2-5; D unresolved. Germline V lookup: CDR1 DFQATT, CDR2 SNEGSKA (reference sequence). CDR3 size: 14 residues. V lost 0 bases, J lost 2 bases, and 10 bases lay in between.

This clonotype showed up just once. This chain links TRBV4-2 with TRBJ1-4; D gene ambiguous. With 1 base removed from V and 2 bases from J, the gap between germline ends came to 14 bases. The CDR3 totals 17 residues. Per the germline V gene, CDR1 is LGHNA and CDR2 is YNFKEQ. The CDR3 DNA is TGTGCCAGCAGCCAAGGAGGGATTGTTCTTACTAATGAAAAACTGTTTTTT. Residues: CASSQGGIVLTNEKLFF.

This clonotype was recorded a few times. This CDR3 reads CAWSGTVSNQPQHF. The CDR3 DNA reads TGTGCCTGGAGTGGGACTGTTTCCAATCAGCCCCAGCATTTT. This rearrangement joins TRBV30 to TRBJ1-5; no definite D call. Germline-derived CDR1 and CDR2 are GTSNPN and SVGIG (reference sequence). This CDR3 has 14 amino acids. Trimming shortened V by 1 base and J by 3 bases, and 10 bases separated the two germline ends.

The chain is built from TRBV5-5 and TRBJ2-5, with TRBD2 as a possible D gene (6 bases). The CDR3 spans 19 residues. V lost 0 bases and J lost 0, with 21 bases in between. The germline gives CDR1 SGHKS, CDR2 YYEKEE (reference sequence). CDR3 in DNA: TGTGCCAGCAGCTTGGGGAGAGGGTATGCAGGGAGGTACCAAGAGACCCAGTACTTC. Amino acids: CASSLGRGYAGRYQETQYF.

V is TRBV2 and J is TRBJ1-1, with 8 bases that match TRBD1. CDR3 size: 14 residues. The junction had 4 bases not matched to a gene; V was cut back by 6 bases and J by 1 base. The germline CDR1 and CDR2 sequences are SNHLY and FYNNEI. The CDR3 DNA is TGTGCCAGCAGAGGACAGGGAGAGAACACTGAAGCTTTCTTT. Its protein is CASRGQGENTEAFF.

The rearrangement joins TRBV4-2 to TRBJ2-1, with 13 bases aligning to TRBD2. Germline V gene sequence: CDR1 LGHNA, CDR2 YNFKEQ. V lost 1 base, J lost 5 bases, and 2 bases stayed unmatched. The CDR3 runs to 16 residues. CDR3 DNA sequence: TGTGCCAGCAGCCAAGGACTAGCGGGGGGCGACAATGAGCAGTTCTTC. Translating gives CASSQGLAGGDNEQFF.

In regard to this clonotype: A junction end diverges from the germline sequence, so it may reflect a read error. This chain joins TRBV2 and TRBJ1-2; possible D gene TRBD1, 5 bases. There are 14 residues in the CDR3. Germline V gene sequence: CDR1 SNHLY, CDR2 FYNNEI. CDR3 sequence (DNA): TGTACCAGCAGAACGGACATTACTAACTATGGCTACACCTTC. It translates to CTSRTDITNYGYTF.

This clonotype has a handful of counts. The genes are TRBV6-1 and TRBJ2-7; 7 bases are a match to TRBD1. The trim removed 10 bases at V and 0 bases at J, leaving 9 bases unmatched. In germline, CDR1 is MNHNS, CDR2 SASEGT. CDR3 length: 14 residues. The CDR3 bases are TGTGCCATCCCGGGTAACAGGGGCTCCTACGAGCAGTACTTC. Translating it yields CAIPGNRGSYEQYF.

This clonotype was seen only a few times. V is TRBV29-1 and J is TRBJ2-3; D is ambiguous. Germline CDR1 SQVTM, CDR2 ANQGSEA. V was trimmed by 6 bases and J by 2 bases, leaving 12 bases between them. The CDR3 length is 13 residues. DNA for the CDR3: TGCAGCGTGCTGGTGCAGCTCACAGATACGCAGTATTTT. It yields the protein CSVLVQLTDTQYF.

This clonotype was seen many times. The V gene is TRBV20-1, the J gene TRBJ2-7; a weak D match, TRBD1 (5 bases). The V gene's germline CDR1 is DFQATT and CDR2 SNEGSKA (reference sequence). With 5 bases removed from V and 2 bases from J, the gap between germline ends came to 13 bases. This CDR3 comprises 13 residues. CDR3 protein: CSAESRGAYEQYF. The CDR3 DNA follows: TGCAGTGCTGAATCTAGGGGCGCCTACGAGCAGTACTTC.

CDR3 protein: CASSYSTGGMNQPQHF. CDR3 DNA sequence: TGTGCCAGCAGTTACTCGACAGGGGGGATGAATCAGCCCCAGCATTTT. V gene TRBV6-6 combines with J gene TRBJ1-5, with TRBD1 identical over 9 bases. The CDR3 is made up of 16 amino acids. Germline V gene data show CDR1 as MNHNY and CDR2 as SVGAGI (reference sequence). The V gene end was trimmed by 0 bases and the J gene end by 4 bases; junction bases not matched to a gene: 4.